This T cell receptor beta chain is from a study of blood T cell repertoires in COVID-19. This clone was counted a few times. Sequenced by immunoSEQ multiplex PCR; TCRdb stores in-frame clones only, minus some. The top ten clones hold approximately 18% of a sample with about 130,000 clones, over 75% of them seen once. The CDR3 spans 14 residues. Germline values: CDR1 KGHSH, CDR2 LQKENI. Trimming removed 2 bases from V and 2 bases from J, with 7 bases in between. Sequenced material: peripheral blood. The V call is TRBV18, the J call TRBJ1-5, with D possibly matching TRBD1 (6 bases). This receptor was taken from a man aged 30 to 45 with COVID-19, enrolled during active disease. The CDR3 DNA reads as TGTGCCAGCTCACCATCAGGGGGCAATCAGCCCCAGCATTTT. As protein: CASSPSGGNQPQHF. The entire variable domain, with the rest obtained from reference TRBV18 and TRBJ1-5, is as follows: NAGVMQNPRHLVRRRGQEARLRCSPMKGHSHVYWYRQLPEEGLKFMVYLQKENIIDESGMPKERFSAEFPKEGPSILRIQQVVRGDSAAYFCASSPSGGNQPQHFGDGTRLSIL.